This TCR beta chain is from a study of blood T cells in healthy people across ages. General study findings and limits: Versus aged donors, long-lived donors had higher diversity and more naive CD4+ cells.

Trimming removed 4 bases from V and 7 bases from J; junction bases left unmatched: 8. There are 16 residues in the CDR3. CDR1 SEHNR and CDR2 FQNEAQ come from the germline V gene (reference sequence). With regard to this clonotype: Its specificity is not known.

With a J-beta primer mix and a sample-barcoded 5' primer, a second PCR ran about 6 to 11 cycles. A template-switch adaptor that had 12 random nucleotides put a tag on each cDNA molecule. TCRdb processed the 5' RACE reads anew with MiXCR; each CDR3 protein has one entry. The data show about 1.4 million distinct CDR3 sequences, 55% to 75% seen once. The individuals who served as donors were healthy Caucasians living in Russia, aged roughly 6 to 95. Every donor gave around 10 milliliters of peripheral blood. Material: blood. V usage is TRBV7-9 and J usage is TRBJ2-1; TRBD2 matches at 12 bases. This clonotype was obtained from a man between 18 and 29 years old in good health. The CDR3: CASSSKTSGSRNEQFF. In DNA form, the CDR3 reads TGTGCCAGCAGCTCAAAGACTAGCGGGAGTAGAAATGAGCAGTTCTTC.